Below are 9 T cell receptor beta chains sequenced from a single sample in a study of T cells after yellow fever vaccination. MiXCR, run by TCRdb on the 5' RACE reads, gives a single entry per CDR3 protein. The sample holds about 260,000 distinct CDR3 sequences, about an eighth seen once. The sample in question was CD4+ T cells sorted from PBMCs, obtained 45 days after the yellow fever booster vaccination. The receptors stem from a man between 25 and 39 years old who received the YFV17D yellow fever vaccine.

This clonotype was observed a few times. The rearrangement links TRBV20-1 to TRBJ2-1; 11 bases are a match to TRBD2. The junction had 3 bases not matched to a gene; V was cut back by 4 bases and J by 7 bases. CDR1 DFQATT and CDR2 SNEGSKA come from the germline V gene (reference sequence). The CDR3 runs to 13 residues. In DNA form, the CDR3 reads TGCAGTGCTATAGCGGGAGGGGCGAATGAGCAGTTCTTC. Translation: CSAIAGGANEQFF.

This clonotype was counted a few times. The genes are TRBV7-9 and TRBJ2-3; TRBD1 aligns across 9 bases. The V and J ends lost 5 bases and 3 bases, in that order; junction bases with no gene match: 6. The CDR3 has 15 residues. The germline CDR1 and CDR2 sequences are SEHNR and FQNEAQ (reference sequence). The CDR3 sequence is CASSRGTGRTDTQYF. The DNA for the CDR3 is TGTGCCAGCAGCCGCGGGACAGGGCGGACAGATACGCAGTATTTT.

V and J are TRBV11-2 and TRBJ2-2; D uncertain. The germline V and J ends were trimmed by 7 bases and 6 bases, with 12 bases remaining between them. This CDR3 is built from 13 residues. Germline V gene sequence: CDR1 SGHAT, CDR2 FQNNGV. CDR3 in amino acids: CASIHKGAGELFF. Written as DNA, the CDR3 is TGTGCCAGCATCCACAAAGGCGCCGGGGAGCTGTTTTTT.

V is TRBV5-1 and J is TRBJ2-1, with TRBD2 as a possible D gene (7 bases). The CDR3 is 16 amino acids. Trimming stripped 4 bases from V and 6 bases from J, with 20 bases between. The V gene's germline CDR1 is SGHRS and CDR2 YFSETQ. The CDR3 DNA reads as TGCGCCAGCAGCCCCGACAGGTGGGAGCGGGGCAATGAGCAGTTCTTC. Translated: CASSPDRWERGNEQFF.

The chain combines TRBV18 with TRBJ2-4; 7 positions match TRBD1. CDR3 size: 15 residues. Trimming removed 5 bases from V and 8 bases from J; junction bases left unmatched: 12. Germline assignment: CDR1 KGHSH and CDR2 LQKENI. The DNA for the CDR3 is TGTGCCAGCTCAACCAGTTTGAGGGGGCAAGACATTCAGTACTTC. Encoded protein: CASSTSLRGQDIQYF.

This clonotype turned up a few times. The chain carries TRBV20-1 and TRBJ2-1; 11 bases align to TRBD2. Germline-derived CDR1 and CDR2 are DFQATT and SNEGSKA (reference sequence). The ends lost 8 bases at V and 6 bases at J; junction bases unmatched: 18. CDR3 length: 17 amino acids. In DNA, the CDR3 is TGCAGTTTTCAGGGGGACCTGAGTAGCGGGAGGGTCAATGAGCAGTTCTTC. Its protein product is CSFQGDLSSGRVNEQFF.

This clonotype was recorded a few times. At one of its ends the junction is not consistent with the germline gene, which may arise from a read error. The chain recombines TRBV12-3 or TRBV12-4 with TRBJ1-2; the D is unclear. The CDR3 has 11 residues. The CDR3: CASSWDYGYTF. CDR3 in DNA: TGTGCCAGTAGTTGGGACTATGGCTACACCTTC.

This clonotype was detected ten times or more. The CDR3 reads CASSPTRGQIQPQHF. The CDR3, as DNA: TGTGCCAGCAGTCCTACACGGGGACAGATCCAGCCCCAGCATTTT. The rearrangement joins TRBV6-1 to TRBJ1-5; 7 bases match TRBD1. With V trimmed by 5 bases and J by 7 bases, 11 bases remained unmatched. The CDR3 is 15 amino acids. CDR1 and CDR2 from the germline V gene are MNHNS and SASEGT.

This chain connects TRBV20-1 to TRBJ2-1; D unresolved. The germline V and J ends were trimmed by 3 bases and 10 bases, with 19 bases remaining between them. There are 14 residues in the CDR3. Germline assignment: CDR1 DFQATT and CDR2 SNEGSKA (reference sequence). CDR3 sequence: CSARMDPSTKEQFF. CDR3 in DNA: TGCAGTGCTAGGATGGACCCTAGTACAAAAGAGCAGTTCTTC.